This note documents a single TCR beta chain sequence. This entry is derived from a study of blood T cell repertoires in COVID-19. Study as a whole: T cells, B-cell-depleted T cells, or PBMCs supplied cDNA or gDNA.

The germline gives CDR1 SQVTM, CDR2 ANQGSEA. This CDR3 region has 15 residues. Between the trimmed V and J ends, which lost 3 bases and 0 bases, there was a span of 12 bases. Clones were read by immunoSEQ multiplex PCR, and TCRdb kept only the in-frame ones, dropping some. Of around 60,000 clones listed, 55% to 75% are singletons. The sequence derives from a woman aged 70-85 years with COVID-19, enrolled during active disease. The chain links TRBV29-1 to TRBJ2-1, with D perhaps TRBD2 (5 bases). The sequencing input was peripheral blood. For the CDR3, the DNA is TGCAGCGTTGATGGAGGCCTGGACTCCTACAATGAGCAGTTCTTC. It specifies CSVDGGLDSYNEQFF.